These T cell receptor beta chains were read from a single sample in a study of cytomegalovirus exposure and HLA in healthy donors. Sequencing used immunoSEQ multiplex PCR; TCRdb keeps in-frame clones, though not all of them. The table has 150,000 to 200,000 clones, 80% to 85% seen once. Sequencing was performed on PBMCs. These receptors all stem from a woman under 30 in good health and CMV-seropositive. The conserved cysteine and the conserved F or W are not part of the CDR3 here. Fields, in order: D gene, J gene, clone size, V gene, CDR3 protein. A D gene is named only where the DNA matches it firmly. Only some rows state a clone size, as once, few, many or a class for expanded clones.

.	TRBJ1-1	.	TRBV19	ASSTDRRGTEAF
TRBD1	TRBJ1-6	.	TRBV7-9	ASSTGGRSPLH
TRBD1	TRBJ1-3	few	TRBV27	ASSKTGSGNTIY
TRBD1	TRBJ2-2	.	TRBV19	ASTGTGVSGELF
.	TRBJ2-7	.	TRBV4-1	ASSQAGDEQY
.	TRBJ1-6	.	TRBV6-5	ASSPSRYNSPLH
TRBD1	TRBJ1-5	few	TRBV6-1	ASRGDRGFDQPQH
TRBD1	TRBJ1-6	.	TRBV28	ASSFGTVNSPLH
.	TRBJ2-7	.	TRBV7-3	ASSPGRGQSYEQY
.	TRBJ1-5	.	TRBV15	ATSTPPGNQPQH
TRBD1	TRBJ1-1	.	TRBV5-6	ASSPGTGTGGYTEAF